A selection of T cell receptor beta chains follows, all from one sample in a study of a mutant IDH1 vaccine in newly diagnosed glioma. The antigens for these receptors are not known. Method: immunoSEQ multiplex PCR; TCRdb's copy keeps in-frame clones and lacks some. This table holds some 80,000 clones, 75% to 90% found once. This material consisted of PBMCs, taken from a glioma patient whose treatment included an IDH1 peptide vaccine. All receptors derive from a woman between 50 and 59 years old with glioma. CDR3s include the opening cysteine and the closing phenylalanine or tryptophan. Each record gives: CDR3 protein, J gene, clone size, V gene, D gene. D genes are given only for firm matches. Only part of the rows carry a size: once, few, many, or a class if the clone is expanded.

CASRERRGTGELFF,TRBJ2-2,NA,TRBV10-1,NA
CASSWDRASDTQYF,TRBJ2-3,NA,TRBV19,NA
CASSASFGSNEQFF,TRBJ2-1,NA,TRBV6-5,NA
CASSPRGHRDTQYF,TRBJ2-3,NA,TRBV6-5,TRBD1
CASSPTSLRGWTQYF,TRBJ2-5,once,TRBV28,NA
CASSLGDTQYF,TRBJ2-3,NA,TRBV27,NA
CASSLGGPSGNTIYF,TRBJ1-3,NA,TRBV5-1,NA
CASRLAGLEQFF,TRBJ2-1,NA,TRBV2,TRBD2
CASSLGWGSSYNEQFF,TRBJ2-1,NA,TRBV5-1,NA
CASSTPGRDTQYF,TRBJ2-3,NA,TRBV19,NA
CASSPSDGHYEQYF,TRBJ2-7,once,TRBV7-3,NA
CASTGESGELFF,TRBJ2-2,NA,TRBV6-6,NA
CASKGMGDQPQHF,TRBJ1-5,NA,TRBV19,NA
CASSSWTVGGEKLFF,TRBJ1-4,few,TRBV5-8,NA
CAISPGFNTGELFF,TRBJ2-2,NA,TRBV10-3,NA
CASNRQVNSEKLFF,TRBJ1-4,NA,TRBV2,NA
CATSGYNEQFF,TRBJ2-1,NA,TRBV15,NA
CASSLGQGFSEQYF,TRBJ2-7,NA,TRBV6-5,TRBD1
CASSPSRVSTDTQYF,TRBJ2-3,NA,TRBV5-1,NA
CACSAGGNNEQFF,TRBJ2-1,NA,TRBV4-1,TRBD2
CASSLNRGTYEQYF,TRBJ2-7,NA,TRBV5-1,TRBD1
CASSVGQGRDEQFF,TRBJ2-1,NA,TRBV9,TRBD1
CAWSVRGSGYEQYF,TRBJ2-7,NA,TRBV30,NA
CASSPTHTGNNEQFF,TRBJ2-1,NA,TRBV6-6,NA
CASSWDKAYEQYF,TRBJ2-7,large,TRBV5-1,NA
CAWAQGNVNEQYF,TRBJ2-7,NA,TRBV30,TRBD1
CASRIQANTEAFF,TRBJ1-1,few,TRBV6-6,NA
CASSLQAGRDEKLFF,TRBJ1-4,NA,TRBV7-2,NA
CASSSVGEQFF,TRBJ2-1,once,TRBV7-9,NA
CASSPFKAGGPDNEQFF,TRBJ2-1,NA,TRBV28,TRBD2
CASSLTGDYGYTF,TRBJ1-2,NA,TRBV27,TRBD1
CASSLSVSGEQYF,TRBJ2-7,NA,TRBV5-1,NA
CASAGWVGNTIYF,TRBJ1-3,NA,TRBV2,NA
CAIAGGASGTDTQYF,TRBJ2-3,NA,TRBV10-3,TRBD2
CASSGTNSYEQYF,TRBJ2-7,NA,TRBV6-5,TRBD2
CASSVVEEGGQETQYF,TRBJ2-5,NA,TRBV9,NA
CASSYTGQGYEQYF,TRBJ2-7,NA,TRBV6-6,NA
CASSPPLGGADTQYF,TRBJ2-3,once,TRBV18,NA
CASSLDPYSYNEQFF,TRBJ2-1,NA,TRBV5-1,NA
CASSPGTTNTGELFF,TRBJ2-2,NA,TRBV6-4,NA
CASTDLAQETQYF,TRBJ2-5,NA,TRBV11-2,NA
CASSFGDSQETQYF,TRBJ2-5,NA,TRBV7-9,TRBD1
CASSVDHHSGNTIYF,TRBJ1-3,NA,TRBV9,NA
CAIGAGRNDEQFF,TRBJ2-1,once,TRBV10-3,NA
CASSLSPGSGVYEQYF,TRBJ2-7,once,TRBV27,NA
CASSSRGGQGDTGELFF,TRBJ2-2,NA,TRBV7-3,TRBD2
CASSVSYEQYF,TRBJ2-7,NA,TRBV2,NA
CASSPDFRTDTQYF,TRBJ2-3,once,TRBV7-3,NA
CAISSGTFSSSTDTQYF,TRBJ2-3,NA,TRBV10-3,NA
CASSFGGQGQPQHF,TRBJ1-5,once,TRBV7-6,NA
CASRDRDTGELFF,TRBJ2-2,NA,TRBV6-5,TRBD1